The clone carrying this T cell receptor (beta chain) has at least ten counts. No antigen is known for it. CDR1 is DFQATT, CDR2 SNEGSKA, per germline (reference sequence). The CDR3 totals 15 residues. After removal of 1 base from V and 5 bases from J, the junction contained 5 bases not matched to a gene. TCR beta libraries were built with iRepertoire HTBI primers and Arm-PCR of CDR3 regions. How the authors handled the data: The identification of about 68 TRBV and 14 TRBJ segments was made across samples. TCRdb re-called the multiplex PCR reads with MiXCR, one entry per CDR3 protein. The V and J calls come from TCRdb's annotation, not from the publication. The sample lists roughly 610,000 distinct CDR3 sequences; about 16% were seen once. These data come from a study of regulatory T cells in long-lasting Graves disease. Notes on the study in general: The study found lower TCR diversity in persistent Graves' patients than in newly diagnosed ones. Whereas new patients shared about a thousand public clonotypes, persistent patients shared more, at a few thousand.

Time point reported: newly diagnosed GD, antithyroid drugs for less than 3 months. Researchers made the TCR library from RNA that was extracted from PBMCs. These data are also associated with another study on T cells in Graves' hyperthyroidism and ophthalmopathy. That investigation notes: The TCR CDR3 was amplified in a first-round RT-PCR using the HTBI primer set.

The TCR sequence derives from a man aged 18 to 29 with Graves disease. Material: peripheral blood mononuclear cells (PBMCs), obtained at new diagnosis, from a patient treated with antithyroid drugs. This chain uses TRBV20-1 with TRBJ2-3, with TRBD2 matching 11 bases. The chain's CDR3 is CSARGLAGRIDTQYF. Here the CDR3 DNA reads TGCAGTGCTAGAGGACTAGCGGGACGTATAGATACGCAGTATTTT.